Sequencing of this T cell receptor (beta chain) was carried out in a study of CD8+CD57+ T cells in acquired aplastic anemia. Regarding the study as a whole: The study identified twenty-nine CD8+ CDR3 sequences shared by patients and controls.

According to the study, genomic DNA was the template for TCR beta VDJ and CDR3 profiling. TCRdb redid the calling of the reads with MiXCR, one entry per CDR3 protein. The sample includes over 100,000 distinct CDR3 sequences, roughly 40% of them seen just once. At least ten counts were recorded for this clonotype. Its antigen is not identified. CDR1 is LNHNV and CDR2 is YYDKDF in the germline V gene (reference sequence). The CDR3 spans 13 residues. The V end was cut by 8 bases, the J end by 8 bases, with 15 bases between. V is TRBV15 and J is TRBJ1-4; the D is unclear. What was sequenced was sorted CD4+, CD8+, or CD8+CD57+ T cells (not recorded which) from PBMCs. The receptor's source is a human donor in good health, serving as a control. The CDR3 DNA follows: TGTGCCACCCCCGGGGAGGGAGGGGAAAAACTGTTTTTT. Its translation is CATPGEGGEKLFF. Full variable domain (remainder filled in from reference TRBV15 and TRBJ1-4): DAMVIQNPRYQVTQFGKPVTLSCSQTLNHNVMYWYQQKSSQAPKLLFHYYDKDFNNEADTPDNFQSRRPNTSFCFLDIRSPGLGDTAMYLCATPGEGGEKLFFGSGTQLSVL.